This T cell receptor (beta chain) was retrieved from a study of blood T cell repertoires in COVID-19. Study context: PBMCs, B-cell-depleted T cells, or T cells provided the cDNA or gDNA that made up the material.

Sequenced by immunoSEQ multiplex PCR; TCRdb stores in-frame clones only, minus some. The table records about 670,000 clones, about 90% of them present only once. With 2 bases clipped from V and 4 bases from J, the junction kept 8 bases outside the gene matches. In germline, CDR1 is SGHVS, CDR2 FQNEAQ. The CDR3 spans 17 residues. This sequence originates from a woman younger than 35 with acute or convalescent COVID-19. The sequencing sample was made of peripheral blood. J is TRBJ1-6 and V is TRBV7-8; 7 bases are shared with TRBD1. CDR3 sequence reads: CASSLLIGDSYNSPLHF. The CDR3 nucleotides read TGTGCCAGCAGCTTACTAATCGGGGACAGTTATAATTCACCCCTCCACTTT.